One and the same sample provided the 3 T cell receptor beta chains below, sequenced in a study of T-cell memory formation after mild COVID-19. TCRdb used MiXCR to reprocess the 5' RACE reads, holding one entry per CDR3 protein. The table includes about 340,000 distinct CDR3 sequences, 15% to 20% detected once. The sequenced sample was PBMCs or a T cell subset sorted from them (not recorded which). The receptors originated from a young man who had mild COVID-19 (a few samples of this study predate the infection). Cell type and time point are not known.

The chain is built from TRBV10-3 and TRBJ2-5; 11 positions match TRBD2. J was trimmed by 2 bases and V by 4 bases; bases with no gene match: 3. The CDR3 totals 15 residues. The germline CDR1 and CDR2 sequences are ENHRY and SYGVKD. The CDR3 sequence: CAISGLAGGQETQYF. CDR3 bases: TGTGCCATCAGTGGCCTAGCGGGGGGTCAAGAGACCCAGTACTTC.

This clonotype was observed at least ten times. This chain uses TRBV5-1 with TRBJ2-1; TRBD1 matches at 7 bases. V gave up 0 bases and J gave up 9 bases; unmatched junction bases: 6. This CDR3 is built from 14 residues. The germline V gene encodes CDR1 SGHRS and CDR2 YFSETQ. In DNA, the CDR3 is TGCGCCAGCAGCTTGGTCCCACAGGGGTCTGAGCAGTTCTTC. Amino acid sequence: CASSLVPQGSEQFF.

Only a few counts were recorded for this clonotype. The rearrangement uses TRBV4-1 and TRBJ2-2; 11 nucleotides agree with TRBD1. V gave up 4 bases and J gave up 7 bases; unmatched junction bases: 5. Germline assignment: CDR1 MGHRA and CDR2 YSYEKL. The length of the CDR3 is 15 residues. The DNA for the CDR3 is TGCGCCAGCAGCCCCCGGGACAGGGGGATCGGGGAGCTGTTTTTT. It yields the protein CASSPRDRGIGELFF.